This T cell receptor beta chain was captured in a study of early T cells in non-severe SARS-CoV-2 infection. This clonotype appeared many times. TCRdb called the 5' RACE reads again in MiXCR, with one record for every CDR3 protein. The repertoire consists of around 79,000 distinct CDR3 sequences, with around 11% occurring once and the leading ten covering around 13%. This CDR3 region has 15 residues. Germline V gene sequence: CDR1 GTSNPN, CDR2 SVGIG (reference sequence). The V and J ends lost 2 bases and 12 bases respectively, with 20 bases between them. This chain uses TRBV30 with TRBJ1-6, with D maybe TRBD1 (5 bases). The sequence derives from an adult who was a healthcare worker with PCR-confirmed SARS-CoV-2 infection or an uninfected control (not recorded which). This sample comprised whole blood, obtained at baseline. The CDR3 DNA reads TGTGCCTGGAGTCCGATCGGGACCGCATGGGAACCCCTCCACTTT. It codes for CAWSPIGTAWEPLHF.